A selection of T cell receptor delta chains follows, all from one sample in a study of Vδ1+ human thymocytes. TCRdb applied CATT to the multiplex PCR reads for clone calling. The sample lists fewer than 90,000 delta-chain clones, around 34% occurring once. The sequenced material came from Vdelta1+ gamma-delta thymocytes from the thymus. The receptors come from a boy less than two years old who had congenital heart surgery. The CDR3 runs from the conserved cysteine through the conserved F or W. The D gene is left open where the match is weak. The size entry is marked missing in some rows and otherwise reads once, few, many or a size class.

clone_size	d_call	v_call	j_call	cdr3_nt	cdr3_aa
.	.	TRDV1	TRDJ1	TGTGCTCTTGGGGAACTTTCCTACCCGCGTGAAGTTTGGGGGATCTTCTGTCAGTACACCGATAAACTCATCTTT	CALGELSYPREVWGIFCQYTDKLIF
few	.	TRDV1	TRDJ1	TGTGCTCTTGGGGTAAGGCCTTCCTACAGAGTGTTCGGAGGGGGATACACGTACACCGATAAACTCATCTTT	CALGVRPSYRVFGGGYTYTDKLIF
few	TRDD3	TRDV1	TRDJ1	TGTGCTCTTGGGGACCTTACTGTGTTGGGGGATTTGTCCGATAAACTCATCTTT	CALGDLTVLGDLSDKLIF
.	TRDD3	TRDV1	TRDJ1	TGTGCTCTTGGGGAACTGAACGTCCTACATTACTGGGGGATAACCCACGTCACCGATAAACTCATCTTT	CALGELNVLHYWGITHVTDKLIF
.	TRDD3	TRDV1	TRDJ1	TGTGCTCTTGGGGAACCATCTGAGGCTGCTAGGGGATACGGGCGCACCGATAAACTCATCTTT	CALGEPSEAARGYGRTDKLIF
few	.	TRDV1	TRDJ1	TGTGCTCTTGGGGAATGTACTAGTGGGGTAGCGAGTCCCGATAAACTCATCTTT	CALGECTSGVASPDKLIF
few	TRDD3	TRDV1	TRDJ1	TGTGCTCTTGGGGAACTACCCCATTGTGAAGGGGGATCCCATAAACTCATCTTT	CALGELPHCEGGSHKLIF
once	.	TRDV1	TRDJ1	TGTGCTCTTGGGGAGGAGAAGGGCTTCCTAAAGGTACTGGGGTCGGCGGGATACATCGATAAACTCATCTTT	CALGEEKGFLKVLGSAGYIDKLIF
once	TRDD3	TRDV1	TRDJ2	TGTGCTCTTGGGGAAGGGGGATACAGGGTTACAGCACAACTCTTCTTT	CALGEGGYRVTAQLFF
.	TRDD3	TRDV1	TRDJ1	TGTGCTCTTGGGAGCCTGGGGGCCCACACCGATAAACTCATCTTT	CALGSLGAHTDKLIF
.	TRDD3	TRDV1	TRDJ1	TGTGCTCTTGGAATCGATCCTACGACTGGGGGCTACACCGATAAACTCATCTTT	CALGIDPTTGGYTDKLIF
.	TRDD2	TRDV1	TRDJ1	TGTGCTCTTGGGGAACGGCCCCCTTCCTCACGTGGCCACTGTGGACCTAAACTCATCTTT	CALGERPPSSRGHCGPKLIF
few	TRDD3	TRDV1	TRDJ1	TGTGCTCTTGGGGACCTACGCCTTCCCCCTTGCCGGGGATACGCGACCTCAATACGGTACACCGATAAACTCATCTTT	CALGDLRLPPCRGYATSIRYTDKLIF
few	TRDD3	TRDV1	TRDJ1	TGTGCTCTTGGGCCTCTCCCCCTCTCAGGGGGATACGCCGATAAACTCATCTTT	CALGPLPLSGGYADKLIF
.	TRDD3	TRDV1	TRDJ1	TGTGCTCTTGGGGAACAGACCCCTGGGGGTCCTTTTAACACCGATAAACTCATCTTT	CALGEQTPGGPFNTDKLIF
.	TRDD3	TRDV1	TRDJ1	TGTGCTCTTGGGCCTCGAGGTCCTCCTACAAACTGGGGGATATGGGCCCTCCATAAACTCATCTTT	CALGPRGPPTNWGIWALHKLIF
few	TRDD3	TRDV1	TRDJ1	TGTGCTCTTGGGGAACTCCCCCTTCCGCTACTGGGGGAGAGAAACACAGACACCGATAAACTCATCTTT	CALGELPLPLLGERNTDTDKLIF
few	TRDD2	TRDV1	TRDJ1	TGTGCTCTTGGGGCAAGACCCTCGGCCTTCCTTAATACTACTCACGGGCAGGGCACCGATAAACTCATCTTT	CALGARPSAFLNTTHGQGTDKLIF